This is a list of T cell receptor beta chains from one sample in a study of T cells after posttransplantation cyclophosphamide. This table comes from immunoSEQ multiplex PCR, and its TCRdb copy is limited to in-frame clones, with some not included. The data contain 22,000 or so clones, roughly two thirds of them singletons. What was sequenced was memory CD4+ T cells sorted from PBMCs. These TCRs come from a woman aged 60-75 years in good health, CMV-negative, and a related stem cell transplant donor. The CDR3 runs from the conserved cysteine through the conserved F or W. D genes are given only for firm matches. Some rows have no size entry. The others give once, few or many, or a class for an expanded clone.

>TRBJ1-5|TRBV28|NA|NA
CASSSKGNQPQHF
TGTGCCAGCAGCAGTAAGGGGAATCAGCCCCAGCATTTT
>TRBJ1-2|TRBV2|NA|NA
CASSEMGAVPGYTF
TGTGCCAGCAGTGAGATGGGGGCGGTCCCTGGCTACACCTTC
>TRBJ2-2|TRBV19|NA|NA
CASSIGRDSGELFF
TGTGCCAGTAGTATAGGGAGGGATTCCGGGGAGCTGTTTTTT
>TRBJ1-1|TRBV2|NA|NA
CASRLHEMNTEAFF
TGTGCCAGCAGACTGCACGAAATGAACACTGAAGCTTTCTTT
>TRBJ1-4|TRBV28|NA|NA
CASRPGGATNEKLFF
TGTGCCAGCAGGCCGGGGGGTGCAACTAATGAAAAACTGTTTTTT
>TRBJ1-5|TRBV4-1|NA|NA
CASSQKSSNQPQHF
TGCGCCAGCAGCCAAAAGAGTAGCAATCAGCCCCAGCATTTT
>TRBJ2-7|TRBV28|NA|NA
CASSWADHSYEQYF
TGTGCCAGCAGTTGGGCAGACCACTCCTACGAGCAGTACTTC
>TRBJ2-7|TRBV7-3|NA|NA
CASSPRGGSSYEQYF
TGTGCCAGCAGCCCAAGGGGGGGGAGCTCCTACGAGCAGTACTTC
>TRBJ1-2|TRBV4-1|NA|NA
CASSSLGQGNSGYTF
TGCGCCAGCAGCTCACTGGGGCAGGGGAACTCTGGCTACACCTTC
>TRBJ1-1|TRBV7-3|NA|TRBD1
CASSLNRGLLGNTEAFF
TGTGCCAGCAGCTTAAACAGGGGGCTTCTGGGGAACACTGAAGCTTTCTTT
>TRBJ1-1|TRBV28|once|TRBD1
CASRSQGALNTEAFF
TGTGCCAGCAGGTCACAGGGGGCCCTGAACACTGAAGCTTTCTTT
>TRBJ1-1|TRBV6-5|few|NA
CASSYSSTGNTEAFF
TGTGCCAGCAGTTACTCGAGTACAGGGAACACTGAAGCTTTCTTT
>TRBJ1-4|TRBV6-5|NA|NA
CASSYGGPHEKLFF
TGTGCCAGCAGTTACGGAGGCCCCCACGAAAAACTGTTTTTT
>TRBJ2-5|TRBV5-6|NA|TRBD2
CASSNFASGSFQQYF
TGTGCCAGCAGCAATTTCGCCAGCGGGAGTTTTCAGCAGTACTTC
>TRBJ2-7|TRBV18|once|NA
CASSSGFEQYF
TGTGCCAGCTCATCAGGGTTCGAGCAGTACTTC
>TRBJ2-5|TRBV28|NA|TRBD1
CASSSGQGRETQYF
TGTGCCAGCAGTTCGGGACAGGGTCGGGAGACCCAGTACTTC
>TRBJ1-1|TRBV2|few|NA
CASSALHWGGIPEAFF
TGTGCCAGCAGTGCCCTCCATTGGGGAGGGATCCCTGAAGCTTTCTTT
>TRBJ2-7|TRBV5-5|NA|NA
CASSLRRVSYEQYF
TGTGCCAGCAGCTTGAGGCGGGTCTCCTACGAGCAGTACTTC
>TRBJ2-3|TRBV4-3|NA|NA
CASSQDQRVTDTQYF
TGCGCCAGCAGCCAAGACCAACGGGTCACAGATACGCAGTATTTT
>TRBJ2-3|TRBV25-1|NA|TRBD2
CASSYSGSRVGDTQYF
TGTGCCAGCAGTTATAGCGGGAGTCGGGTTGGAGATACGCAGTATTTT
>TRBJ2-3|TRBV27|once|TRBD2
CASSRTSGKGTDTQYF
TGTGCCAGCAGTCGGACTAGCGGGAAAGGCACAGATACGCAGTATTTT
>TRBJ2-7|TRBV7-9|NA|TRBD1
CASSLNPGTGVGYEQYF
TGTGCCAGCAGCTTAAATCCAGGGACAGGGGTAGGTTACGAGCAGTACTTC
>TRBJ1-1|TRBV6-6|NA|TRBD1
CASSLGQGRSTEAFF
TGTGCCAGCAGCCTGGGACAGGGTAGAAGTACTGAAGCTTTCTTT
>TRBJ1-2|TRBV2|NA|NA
CASSDVRVRGNYGYTF
TGTGCCAGCAGTGATGTACGGGTTCGGGGTAACTATGGCTACACCTTC
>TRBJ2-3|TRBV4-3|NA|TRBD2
CASSLEAGPRTDTQYF
TGCGCCAGCAGCCTCGAAGCGGGGCCGCGCACAGATACGCAGTATTTT
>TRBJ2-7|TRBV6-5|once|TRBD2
CASKGLAGEYEQYF
TGTGCCAGCAAGGGACTAGCGGGGGAATACGAGCAGTACTTC
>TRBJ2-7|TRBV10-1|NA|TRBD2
CASSELTSTGQYF
TGCGCCAGCAGTGAGCTGACTAGCACCGGGCAGTACTTC
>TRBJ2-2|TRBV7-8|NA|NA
CASSLFGGQNTGELFF
TGTGCCAGCAGCTTATTCGGGGGGCAGAACACCGGGGAGCTGTTTTTT
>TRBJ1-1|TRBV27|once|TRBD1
CASNRQGPNTEAFF
TGTGCCAGCAACCGACAGGGACCGAACACTGAAGCTTTCTTT
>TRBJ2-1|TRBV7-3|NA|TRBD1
CASSLTGDRGHNEQFF
TGTGCCAGCAGCTTAACGGGGGACAGGGGACACAATGAGCAGTTCTTC
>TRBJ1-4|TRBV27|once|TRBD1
CASSLIYDRGREKLFF
TGTGCCAGCAGTTTAATTTACGACAGGGGACGGGAAAAACTGTTTTTT
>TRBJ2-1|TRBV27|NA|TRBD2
CASSTTSGEQFF
TGTGCCAGCAGTACGACTAGCGGTGAGCAGTTCTTC
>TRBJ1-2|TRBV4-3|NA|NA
CASSQDRGIRGYTF
TGCGCCAGCAGCCAAGATCGGGGAATCCGGGGCTACACCTTC
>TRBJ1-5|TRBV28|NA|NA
CASGGDSNQPQHF
TGTGCCAGCGGGGGGGATAGCAATCAGCCCCAGCATTTT
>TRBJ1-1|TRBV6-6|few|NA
CASSYQNTEAFF
TGTGCCAGCAGTTACCAGAACACTGAAGCTTTCTTT
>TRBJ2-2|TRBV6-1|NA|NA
CASKAGGHYTGELFF
TGTGCCAGCAAGGCTGGGGGACATTACACCGGGGAGCTGTTTTTT
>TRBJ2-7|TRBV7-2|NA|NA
CASSVQRTEQYF
TGTGCCAGCAGCGTGCAGCGGACCGAGCAGTACTTC
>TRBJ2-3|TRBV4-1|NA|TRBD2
CASSRSGTSGTDTQYF
TGCGCCAGCAGCCGGTCCGGGACTAGCGGGACAGATACGCAGTATTTT
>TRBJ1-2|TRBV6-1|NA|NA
CASTDHPQRGYTF
TGTGCCAGCACGGACCACCCTCAGCGGGGCTACACCTTC
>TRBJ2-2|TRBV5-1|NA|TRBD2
CASSGRSSGSTGELFF
TGCGCCAGCAGCGGACGGTCTAGCGGGTCGACCGGGGAGCTGTTTTTT
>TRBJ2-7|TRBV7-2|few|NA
CASSSAYEQYF
TGTGCCAGCAGCTCAGCCTACGAGCAGTACTTC
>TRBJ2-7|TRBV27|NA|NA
CASRAGDSYEQYF
TGTGCCAGCAGGGCAGGGGATTCCTACGAGCAGTACTTC
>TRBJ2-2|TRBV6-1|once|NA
CASTRDTAATGELFF
TGTGCCAGCACCAGGGACACAGCAGCCACCGGGGAGCTGTTTTTT
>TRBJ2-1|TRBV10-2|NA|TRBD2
CASKSGRGVDNEQFF
TGCGCCAGCAAGAGCGGGAGGGGAGTAGACAATGAGCAGTTCTTC
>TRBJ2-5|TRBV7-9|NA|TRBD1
CASSGQGLETQYF
TGTGCCAGCAGCGGACAGGGTTTAGAGACCCAGTACTTC
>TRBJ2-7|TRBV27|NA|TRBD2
CASSSPGLAGGRTYEQYF
TGTGCCAGCAGTTCTCCGGGACTAGCGGGAGGCCGAACCTACGAGCAGTACTTC
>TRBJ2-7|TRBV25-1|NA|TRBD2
CASTAGAPYEQYF
TGTGCCAGCACAGCGGGAGCCCCCTACGAGCAGTACTTC
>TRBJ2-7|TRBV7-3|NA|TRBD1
CASSLTGTENYEQYF
TGTGCCAGCAGCTTAACGGGGACAGAGAACTACGAGCAGTACTTC
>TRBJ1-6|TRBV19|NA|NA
CASNTPGKSPLHF
TGTGCCAGTAACACTCCGGGAAAATCACCCCTCCACTTT
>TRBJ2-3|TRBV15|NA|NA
CATSRWTASADTQYF
TGTGCCACCAGCAGGTGGACTGCTTCAGCAGATACGCAGTATTTT
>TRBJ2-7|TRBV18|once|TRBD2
CASSPWSSGVSYEQYF
TGTGCCAGCTCACCATGGTCTAGCGGGGTATCCTACGAGCAGTACTTC